This entry features one TCR beta chain sequence. Its antigen is as yet unknown. V lost 4 bases and J 2 bases, leaving 17 bases between the germline ends. The germline CDR1 and CDR2 sequences are SQVTM and ANQGSEA. The CDR3 length is 15 residues. It was cDNA, reverse transcribed from extracted RNA, that served as the sequencing template. Here immunoSEQ multiplex PCR was the method, and the copy in TCRdb shows in-frame clones only, minus some. The sample includes about 74,000 clones, 29% of them seen just once. Treatment meaning: oral pan-JAK inhibitor, 5-10 mg twice daily. This record belongs to a study of CD8+ T cells in alopecia areata. Study findings and constraints: Whether baseline CD8+ expansion is linked to response remains uncertain, given a single nonresponder.

The chain couples TRBV29-1 to TRBJ2-5, with D tentatively TRBD1 (5 bases). This clonotype was obtained from a human donor with alopecia areata. The sample in question was CD8+ T cells sorted from blood, obtained at week 4, from a patient treated with tofacitinib. The CDR3 protein is CSVVFWGDLQETQYF. The CDR3 DNA follows: TGCAGCGTTGTATTCTGGGGCGACCTTCAAGAGACCCAGTACTTC.